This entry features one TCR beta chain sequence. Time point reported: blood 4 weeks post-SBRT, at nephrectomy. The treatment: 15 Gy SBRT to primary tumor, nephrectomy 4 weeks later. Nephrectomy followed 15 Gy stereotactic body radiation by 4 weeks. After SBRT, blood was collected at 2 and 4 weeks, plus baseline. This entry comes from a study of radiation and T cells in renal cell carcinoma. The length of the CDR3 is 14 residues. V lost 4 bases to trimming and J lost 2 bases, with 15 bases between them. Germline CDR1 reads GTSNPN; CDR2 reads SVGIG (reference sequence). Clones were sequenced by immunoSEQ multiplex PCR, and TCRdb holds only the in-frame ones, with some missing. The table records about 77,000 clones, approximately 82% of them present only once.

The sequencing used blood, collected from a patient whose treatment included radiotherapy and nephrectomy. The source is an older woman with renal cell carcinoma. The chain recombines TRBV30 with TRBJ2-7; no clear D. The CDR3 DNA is TGTGCCTGGACTAAGTGGGCAGAGACCTACGAGCAGTACTTC. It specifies CAWTKWAETYEQYF.